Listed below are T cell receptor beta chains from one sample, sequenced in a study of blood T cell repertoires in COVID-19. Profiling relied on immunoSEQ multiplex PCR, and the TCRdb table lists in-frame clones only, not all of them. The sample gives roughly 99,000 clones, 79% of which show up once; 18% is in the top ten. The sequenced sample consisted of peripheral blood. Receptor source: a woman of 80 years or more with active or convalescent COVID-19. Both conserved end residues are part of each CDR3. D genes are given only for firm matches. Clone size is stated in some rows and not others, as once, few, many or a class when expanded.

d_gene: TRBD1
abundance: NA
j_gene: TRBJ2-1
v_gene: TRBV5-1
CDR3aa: CASSYYRGLDNEQFF
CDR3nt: TGCGCCAGCAGCTATTACAGGGGGCTCGACAATGAGCAGTTCTTC

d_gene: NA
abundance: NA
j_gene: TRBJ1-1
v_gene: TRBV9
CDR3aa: CASSVGGAEAFF
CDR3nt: TGTGCCAGCAGCGTAGGGGGAGCTGAAGCTTTCTTT

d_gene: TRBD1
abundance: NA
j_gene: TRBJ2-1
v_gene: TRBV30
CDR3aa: CAWSDTGVGTNEQFF
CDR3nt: TGTGCCTGGAGCGATACAGGGGTCGGAACCAATGAGCAGTTCTTC

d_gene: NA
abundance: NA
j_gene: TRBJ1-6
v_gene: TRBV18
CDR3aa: CASSPRQSLEDSPLHF
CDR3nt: TGTGCCAGCTCACCAAGACAGAGCCTAGAAGATTCACCCCTCCACTTT

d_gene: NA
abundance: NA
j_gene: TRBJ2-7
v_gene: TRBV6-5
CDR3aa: CASSYSYSSYEQYF
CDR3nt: TGTGCCAGCAGTTACTCGTACTCCTCCTACGAGCAGTACTTC

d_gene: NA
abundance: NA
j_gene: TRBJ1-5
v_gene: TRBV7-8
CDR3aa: CASSLVAVTGISNQPQHF
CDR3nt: TGTGCCAGCAGCTTAGTAGCCGTGACGGGGATAAGCAATCAGCCCCAGCATTTT

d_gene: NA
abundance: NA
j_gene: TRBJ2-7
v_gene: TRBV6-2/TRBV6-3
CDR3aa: CASSPRLEPYEQYF
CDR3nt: TGTGCCAGCAGTCCCAGACTAGAACCCTACGAGCAGTACTTC

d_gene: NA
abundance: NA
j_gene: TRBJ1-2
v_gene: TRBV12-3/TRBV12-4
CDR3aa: CASSIRKSYGYTF
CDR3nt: TGTGCCAGCAGCATCAGGAAGAGCTATGGCTACACCTTC

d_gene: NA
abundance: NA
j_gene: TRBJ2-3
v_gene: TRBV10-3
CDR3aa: CAISSLAGTNTQYF
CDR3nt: TGTGCCATCAGTAGTTTGGCAGGGACAAATACGCAGTATTTT

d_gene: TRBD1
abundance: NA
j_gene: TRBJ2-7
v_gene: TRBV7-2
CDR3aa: CASSSGTGYYEQYF
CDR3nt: TGTGCCAGCAGCTCCGGGACAGGATACTACGAGCAGTACTTC

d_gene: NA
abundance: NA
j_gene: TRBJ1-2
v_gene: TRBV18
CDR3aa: CASELDRTNYGYTF
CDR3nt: TGTGCCAGCGAATTGGACAGAACTAACTATGGCTACACCTTC

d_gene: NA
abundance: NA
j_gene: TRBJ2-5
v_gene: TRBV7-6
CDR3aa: CASSLIAETQYF
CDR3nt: TGTGCCAGCAGCTTAATCGCGGAGACCCAGTACTTC

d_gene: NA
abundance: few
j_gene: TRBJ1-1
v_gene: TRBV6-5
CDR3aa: CAITGLWEAFF
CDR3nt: TGTGCCATAACAGGGCTATGGGAAGCTTTCTTT

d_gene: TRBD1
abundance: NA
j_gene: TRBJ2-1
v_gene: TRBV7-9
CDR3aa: CASSIRDRVGNEQFF
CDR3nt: TGTGCCAGCAGCATCCGGGACAGGGTTGGAAATGAGCAGTTCTTC

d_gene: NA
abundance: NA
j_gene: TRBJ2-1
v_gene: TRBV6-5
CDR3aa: CASSYSITHGDEQFF
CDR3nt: TGTGCCAGCAGTTACTCGATTACTCACGGGGATGAGCAGTTCTTC

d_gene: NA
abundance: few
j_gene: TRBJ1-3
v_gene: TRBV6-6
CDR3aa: CASSPLGPFNSGNTIYF
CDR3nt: TGTGCCAGCAGTCCATTGGGGCCGTTTAACTCTGGAAACACCATATATTTT

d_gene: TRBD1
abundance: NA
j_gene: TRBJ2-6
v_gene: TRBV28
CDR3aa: CASSGGTGLAGANVLTF
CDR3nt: TGTGCCAGCAGTGGGGGGACAGGGTTGGCTGGGGCCAACGTCCTGACTTTC

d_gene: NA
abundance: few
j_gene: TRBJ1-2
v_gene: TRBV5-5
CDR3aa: CASRNREGVHGYTF
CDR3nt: TGTGCCAGCAGGAACAGGGAGGGGGTGCATGGCTACACCTTC

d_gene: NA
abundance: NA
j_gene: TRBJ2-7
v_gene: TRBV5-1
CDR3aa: CASGPPEGEQYF
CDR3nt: TGTGCCAGCGGGCCCCCGGAGGGGGAGCAGTACTTC

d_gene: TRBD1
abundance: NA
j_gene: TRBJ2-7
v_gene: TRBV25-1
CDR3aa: CASRETGGSYEQYF
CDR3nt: TGTGCCAGCAGAGAAACAGGGGGCTCCTACGAGCAGTACTTC

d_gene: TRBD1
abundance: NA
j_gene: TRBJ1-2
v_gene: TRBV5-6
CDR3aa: CASSSPLRGPYGYTF
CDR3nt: TGTGCCAGCAGCTCGCCGCTCAGGGGGCCCTATGGCTACACCTTC

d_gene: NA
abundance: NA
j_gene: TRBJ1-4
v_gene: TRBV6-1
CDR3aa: CASSEFRGTPNEKLFF
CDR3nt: TGTGCCAGCAGTGAATTTCGGGGGACCCCTAATGAAAAACTGTTTTTT

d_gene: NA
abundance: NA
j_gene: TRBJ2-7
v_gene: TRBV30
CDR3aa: CAWSVRIRDKGYEQYF
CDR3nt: TGTGCCTGGAGTGTACGAATAAGGGACAAAGGGTACGAGCAGTACTTC

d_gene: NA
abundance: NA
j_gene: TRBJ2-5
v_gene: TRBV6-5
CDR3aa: CASSYSKLMSVETQYF
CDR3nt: TGTGCCAGCAGTTACTCGAAACTGATGAGCGTAGAGACCCAGTACTTC

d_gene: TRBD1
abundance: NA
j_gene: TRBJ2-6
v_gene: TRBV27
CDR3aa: CASSLRTGAGANVLTF
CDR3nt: TGTGCCAGCAGTTTAAGGACAGGGGCTGGGGCCAACGTCCTGACTTTC

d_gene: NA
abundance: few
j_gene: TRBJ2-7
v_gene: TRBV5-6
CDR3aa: CASSLDIEQYF
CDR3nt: TGTGCCAGCAGCTTGGACATCGAGCAGTACTTC